These T cell receptor beta chains were read from a single sample in a study of glioma-infiltrating T cells after dendritic cell vaccination. Profiling relied on immunoSEQ multiplex PCR, and the TCRdb table lists in-frame clones only, not all of them. The data show some 87,000 clones, with under 90% seen just once and around 2.9% held by the top ten. Sequenced material: blood, taken before dendritic cell vaccination. All receptors come from a human donor with glioblastoma. The conserved cysteine and the conserved F or W are not part of the CDR3 here.

v_gene: TRBV29-1
j_gene: TRBJ1-1
len: 12
CDR3aa: SVERDRRQSEAF

v_gene: TRBV29-1
j_gene: TRBJ1-1
len: 12
CDR3aa: SVRAGGAGTEAF

v_gene: TRBV2
j_gene: TRBJ2-1
len: 12
CDR3aa: ASTLDRGSVGQF

v_gene: TRBV9
j_gene: TRBJ2-1
len: 13
CDR3aa: ASSVVGREYNEQF

v_gene: TRBV5-3
j_gene: TRBJ2-1
len: 11
CDR3aa: ARSLDRDNEQF

v_gene: TRBV7-9
j_gene: TRBJ2-7
len: 17
CDR3aa: ASSLPTSGGARTSDEQY

v_gene: TRBV27
j_gene: TRBJ1-2
len: 15
CDR3aa: ASSLARTRGGSPGYT

v_gene: TRBV9
j_gene: TRBJ1-4
len: 13
CDR3aa: ASSVLGRSNEKLF

v_gene: TRBV27
j_gene: TRBJ2-2
len: 13
CDR3aa: ASSLQGAGTGELF

v_gene: TRBV5-4
j_gene: TRBJ2-7
len: 9
CDR3aa: ASSLTGEQY

v_gene: TRBV10-1
j_gene: TRBJ1-2
len: 10
CDR3aa: ASSEAGYGYT

v_gene: TRBV5-1
j_gene: TRBJ2-3
len: 13
CDR3aa: ASRLKVTSGDTQY

v_gene: TRBV7-9
j_gene: TRBJ2-5
len: 14
CDR3aa: ASSLKLAGGPETQY

v_gene: TRBV10-3
j_gene: TRBJ2-2
len: 15
CDR3aa: AISGQAGAINTGELF

v_gene: TRBV7-7
j_gene: TRBJ2-7
len: 14
CDR3aa: ASSPPWTGHSYEQY

v_gene: TRBV6-5
j_gene: TRBJ2-1
len: 13
CDR3aa: ASSSKRGRTGEQF

v_gene: TRBV30
j_gene: TRBJ2-1
len: 9
CDR3aa: AWSGGYEQF

v_gene: TRBV14
j_gene: TRBJ2-1
len: 15
CDR3aa: ASSQEAWRGRYNEQF

v_gene: TRBV27
j_gene: TRBJ2-5
len: 12
CDR3aa: ASSLVRGEETQY

v_gene: TRBV7-9
j_gene: TRBJ1-1
len: 12
CDR3aa: ASSWTGGNTEAF

v_gene: TRBV2
j_gene: TRBJ2-7
len: 10
CDR3aa: AFQGEAYEQY

v_gene: TRBV7-2
j_gene: TRBJ2-7
len: 13
CDR3aa: ASSSAGTASYEQY

v_gene: TRBV7-2
j_gene: TRBJ2-3
len: 9
CDR3aa: ASSLLDTQY

v_gene: TRBV9
j_gene: TRBJ2-5
len: 11
CDR3aa: ASSPRQGETQY

v_gene: TRBV4-2
j_gene: TRBJ2-1
len: 14
CDR3aa: ASSQEGLAGHNEQF